The 32 T cell receptor beta chains below were found in one sample sequenced in a study of T cells in Graves' hyperthyroidism and ophthalmopathy. Regions amplified from RNA transcripts were the TCR beta CDR3 regions. The HTBI primer set drove a first-round RT-PCR of the TCR CDR3. TCRdb redid the calling of the multiplex PCR reads with MiXCR, one entry per CDR3 protein. This sample has about 480,000 distinct CDR3 sequences; around an eighth occur once, and the top ten carry about a sixth. The sample taken for sequencing was blood. The receptor set was obtained from a woman aged 18-29 years with Graves' hyperthyroidism.

This clonotype appeared many times. This sequence joins TRBV3-1 and TRBJ2-4; no definite D call. The CDR3 is made up of 17 amino acids. V was pared by 4 bases and J by 0 bases, with 16 bases between. Per germline, CDR1 LGHDT and CDR2 YNNKEL (reference sequence). The CDR3 coding sequence is TGTGCCAGCAGCCCACGTTCTAGAACACTAGCCAAAAACATTCAGTACTTC. Translating gives CASSPRSRTLAKNIQYF.

This sequence joins TRBV9 and TRBJ2-7; TRBD2 matches at 7 bases. CDR3 length equals 15 residues. Germline trimming cut 3 bases from V and 5 bases from J; bases unmatched to any gene: 11. The germline gives CDR1 SGDLS, CDR2 YYNGEE. CDR3 bases: TGTGCCAGCAGCGCCGGGGAGGGTACGGTGGACGAGCAGTACGTC. This codes for CASSAGEGTVDEQYV.

The chain uses TRBV18 and TRBJ2-7; D remains unclear. CDR1 and CDR2 (germline): KGHSH, LQKENI. The length of the CDR3 is 15 residues. Trimming took 2 bases from V and 3 from J, leaving 14 bases between them. CDR3 amino acids: CASSPTVSAVYEQYF. Here the CDR3 DNA reads TGTGCCAGCTCACCAACAGTATCGGCTGTCTACGAGCAGTACTTC.

This clonotype has just a few counts. The CDR3 here is CSVEVTGETGQPQHF. DNA for the CDR3: TGCAGCGTTGAAGTCACGGGGGAAACGGGTCAGCCCCAGCATTTT. The V gene is TRBV29-1, the J gene TRBJ1-5; D possibly corresponds to TRBD1 (5 bases). Trimming pared 1 base from V and 6 bases from J, leaving 16 bases between. Germline CDR1 reads SQVTM; CDR2 reads ANQGSEA. CDR3 length: 15 residues. Together with reference TRBV29-1 and TRBJ1-5, the CDR3 gives the full variable domain: SAVISQKPSRDICQRGTSLTIQCQVDSQVTMMFWYRQQPGQSLTLIATANQGSEATYESGFVIDKFPISRPNLTFSTLTVSNMSPEDSSIYLCSVEVTGETGQPQHFGDGTRLSIL.

A note on this clonotype: This could be a read error, since a much larger clone is one nucleotide away. The chain couples TRBV6-2 or TRBV6-3 to TRBJ2-3; 8 bases match TRBD2. The germline CDR1 and CDR2 sequences are MNHEY and SVGEGT. Trimming took 5 bases from V and 0 from J; bases not matched to a gene: 7. The CDR3 runs to 16 residues. The CDR3 protein is CASSDQRGTSTDTQYF. The CDR3, as DNA: TGTGCCAGCAGTGACCAGCGGGGGACTAGCACAGATACGCAGTATTTT.

This clonotype was recorded at least ten times. J is TRBJ2-5 and V is TRBV24-1; 8 bases are a match to TRBD2. In germline, CDR1 is KGHDR, CDR2 SFDVKD. The CDR3 has 17 residues. V dropped 2 bases and J dropped 5; count of bases not matched to a gene: 12. The CDR3 nucleotides read TGTGCCACCAGTGATTCCGGGAGGGCCGGGACAATTGAGACCCAGTACTTC. Protein: CATSDSGRAGTIETQYF.

This clonotype was observed many times. V gene TRBV19 combines with J gene TRBJ2-2; 7 nucleotides align to TRBD1. Trimming at V came to 7 bases and at J to 5 bases, leaving 7 bases not matched to a gene. The CDR3 loop spans 14 amino acids. CDR1 and CDR2 (germline): LNHDA, SQIVND (reference sequence). The CDR3 here is CASNRGLQTGELFF. DNA for the CDR3: TGTGCCAGTAATAGGGGGCTTCAAACCGGGGAGCTGTTTTTT.

Ten or more counts support this clonotype. The rearrangement uses TRBV27 and TRBJ2-1; D gene unclear. V lost 2 bases, J lost 9 bases, and 8 bases lay in between. The CDR3 spans 12 residues. Germline V CDR1 and CDR2: MNHEY, SMNVEV (reference sequence). The CDR3 here is CASSLGRGEQFF. The CDR3 coding sequence is TGTGCCAGCAGTTTAGGTAGAGGTGAGCAGTTCTTC.

In this sample, this clonotype turned up a few times. The CDR3 sequence is CATFPGTFNTGELFF. CDR3 coding DNA: TGTGCCACCTTCCCCGGGACTTTCAACACCGGGGAGCTGTTTTTT. The gene calls are TRBV19 and TRBJ2-2, with D perhaps matching TRBD2 (6 bases). Trimming took off 10 bases at V and 2 bases at J, with 17 bases between the two ends. This CDR3 has 15 residues. From germline, CDR1 is LNHDA and CDR2 SQIVND (reference sequence).

The chain links TRBV12-3 or TRBV12-4 to TRBJ2-1; D unresolved. The CDR3 sequence is 17 residues long. V lost 3 bases, J lost 7 bases, and 22 bases lay in between. The CDR3 DNA is TGTGCCAGCAGTTTCTTTCCAGGCGAAAGCCTAACTAATGAGCAGTTCTTC. It translates to CASSFFPGESLTNEQFF.

The sample holds many counts of this clonotype. The chain carries TRBV6-1 and TRBJ2-7; D might be TRBD1 (6 bases). Germline values: CDR1 MNHNS, CDR2 SASEGT. Trimming left V 0 bases short and J 3 bases short, with 15 bases between. This CDR3 is 16 amino acids long. The CDR3 region is CASSEALRDIIYEQYF. In nucleotides, the CDR3 is TGTGCCAGCAGTGAAGCGCTCCGGGACATAATCTACGAGCAGTACTTC.

This clonotype was detected many times. The genes are TRBV15 and TRBJ1-1; perhaps TRBD1 as D (6 bases). The CDR3 covers 13 residues. Germline-derived CDR1 and CDR2 are LNHNV and YYDKDF (reference sequence). V shed 1 base and J shed 10 bases, with 13 bases lying between them. In nucleotides, the CDR3 is TGTGCCACCAGCAGAGGGGGGGCGTTGGGAGCTTTCTTT. Translating gives CATSRGGALGAFF.

This clonotype appeared many times. The chain carries TRBV2 and TRBJ2-1; 8 positions match TRBD2. The V gene end was trimmed by 0 bases and the J gene end by 5 bases; junction bases not matched to a gene: 3. Looked up from germline, CDR1 is SNHLY and CDR2 is FYNNEI. The CDR3 is 15 residues long. CDR3 in amino acids: CASSEAPTSDNEQFF. DNA of the CDR3: TGTGCCAGCAGTGAAGCGCCGACTAGCGACAATGAGCAGTTCTTC.

This clonotype occurred a few times. This chain connects TRBV19 to TRBJ2-2; D may be TRBD2 (7 bases). The germline gives CDR1 LNHDA, CDR2 SQIVND (reference sequence). The CDR3 extends over 15 amino acids. The V and J ends lost 6 bases and 0 bases respectively, with 11 bases between them. CDR3 sequence: CASRRGTTNTGELFF. Written as DNA, the CDR3 is TGTGCCAGTAGGCGGGGGACAACGAACACCGGGGAGCTGTTTTTT.

This clonotype was recorded at least ten times. The chain couples TRBV7-3 to TRBJ2-1; 12 bases match TRBD2. The CDR3 contains 15 residues. V lost 4 bases and J lost 4; bases outside the gene matches: 2. Germline V gene lookup returns CDR1 SGHTA and CDR2 FQGTGA. CDR3 sequence reads: CASSSTSGSYNEQFF. The CDR3 region has the DNA TGTGCCAGCAGCTCGACTAGCGGGAGTTACAATGAGCAGTTCTTC.

The chain is built from TRBV7-2 and TRBJ1-3; tentatively, D is TRBD1 (6 bases). V lost 6 bases, J lost 0 bases, and 18 bases lay in between. The CDR3 loop spans 17 amino acids. Per germline, CDR1 SGHTA and CDR2 FQGNSA. CDR3 nucleotide sequence: TGTGCCAGCAGTCGAAATCCTACAGGGACCTCTGGAAACACCATATATTTT. This codes for CASSRNPTGTSGNTIYF.

This clonotype was seen only a few times. The V and J genes are TRBV14 and TRBJ1-1; no clear D gene. CDR3 length: 17 amino acids. V was trimmed by 2 bases and J by 1 base, leaving 17 bases between them. In germline, CDR1 is SGHDN, CDR2 FVKESK. The CDR3 nucleotides read TGTGCCAGCAGCCAATTGTTAGGGCGGGGTGGGAACACTGAAGCTTTCTTT. Translated: CASSQLLGRGGNTEAFF.

There are many counts of this clonotype. V is TRBV2 and J is TRBJ2-5; TRBD1 might be the D (7 bases). The CDR3 has 13 amino acids. Per the germline V gene, CDR1 is SNHLY and CDR2 is FYNNEI. V was pared by 8 bases and J by 6 bases, with 16 bases between. The CDR3 here is CASLRGGGKTQYF. CDR3 nucleotides: TGTGCCAGCCTGCGAGGGGGCGGGAAGACCCAGTACTTC.

V and J are TRBV5-1 and TRBJ2-5; D is unresolved. CDR3 length: 16 amino acids. The ends were cut back, 2 bases at V and 2 bases at J, with 16 bases in the middle. Germline V CDR1 and CDR2: SGHRS, YFSETQ. The CDR3 nucleotides are TGCGCCAGCAGCTTCCCGCAACCGCTGGGGCAAGAGACCCAGTACTTC. It encodes CASSFPQPLGQETQYF.

This clonotype was counted between two and nine times. The chain carries TRBV6-2 or TRBV6-3 and TRBJ1-1; D ambiguous. The CDR3 runs to 11 residues. Trimming pared 3 bases from V and 8 bases from J, leaving 7 bases between. Germline V gene data show CDR1 as MNHEY and CDR2 as SVGEGT. The CDR3, as DNA: TGTGCCAGCAGTTATATTCGGGAAGCTTTCTTT. It is translated as CASSYIREAFF.

Many counts were recorded for this clonotype. This chain joins TRBV2 and TRBJ1-2; TRBD1 matches at 9 bases. The V and J ends lost 8 bases and 8 bases, in that order; junction bases with no gene match: 9. CDR1 is SNHLY, CDR2 FYNNEI, per germline. CDR3 length: 13 amino acids. CDR3 sequence (DNA): TGTGCCAGCCACTCCGGGACAGGGCTCGGCTACACCTTC. Amino acids: CASHSGTGLGYTF.

There are many counts of this clonotype. CDR3 bases: TGTGCCAGCAGTTACAGCTTTAACTATGGCTACACCTTC. This codes for CASSYSFNYGYTF. V and J are TRBV6-2 or TRBV6-3 and TRBJ1-2; unclear D gene. The CDR3 consists of 13 residues. Germline V gene data show CDR1 as MNHEY and CDR2 as SVGEGT. V was cut by 2 bases and J by 1 base, with 5 bases left in between.

In this sample, this clonotype turned up many times. The V call is TRBV7-6, the J call TRBJ2-3, with a tentative D call TRBD1 (7 bases). The germline V gene has CDR1 SGHVS and CDR2 FNYEAQ. Trimming cost V 5 bases and J 0 bases, with 18 bases left between them. The CDR3 has 17 amino acids. This CDR3 is CASSLRDSSSSTDTQYF. The CDR3 nucleotides are TGTGCCAGCAGCCTGCGGGACAGCAGTTCTAGCACAGATACGCAGTATTTT.

This clonotype was seen more than once but under ten times. The chain is built from TRBV6-1 and TRBJ2-1, with a tentative D call TRBD1 (6 bases). Trimming stripped 3 bases from V and 6 bases from J, with 18 bases between. The V gene's germline CDR1 is MNHNS and CDR2 SASEGT. The CDR3 runs 16 residues. CDR3 coding DNA: TGTGCCAGCAGTGAGATTTGGGGGCAAGCTTTCAATGAGCAGTTCTTC. It codes for CASSEIWGQAFNEQFF.

Only a few counts were recorded for this clonotype. CDR3 loop: CASSNTGSAEAFF. CDR3 nucleotide sequence: TGTGCCAGCAGTAATACAGGGTCCGCTGAAGCTTTCTTT. The gene calls are TRBV28 and TRBJ1-1; maybe TRBD1 (6 bases). CDR1 and CDR2 (germline): MDHEN, SYDVKM. Between the trimmed V and J ends, which lost 5 bases and 6 bases, there was a span of 13 bases. This CDR3 region has 13 residues.

This clonotype came up many times. J is TRBJ2-7 and V is TRBV11-3, with 8 bases aligning to TRBD2. J lost 3 bases, V lost 2 bases, and 6 bases had no gene match. Germline CDR1 and CDR2: SGHNT and YENEEA. This CDR3 has 15 residues. The CDR3 region is CASSLRSGSNYEQYF. The CDR3 DNA sequence: TGTGCCAGCAGCTTACGGAGCGGGAGTAACTACGAGCAGTACTTC. The full variable domain, its missing parts supplied by reference TRBV11-3 and TRBJ2-7, is EAGVVQSPRYKIIEKKQPVAFWCNPISGHNTLYWYLQNLGQGPELLIRYENEEAVDDSQLPKDRFSAERLKGVDSTLKIQPAELGDSAVYLCASSLRSGSNYEQYFGPGTRLTVT.

CDR3 sequence (DNA): TGCGCCAGCAAACCGGCGGGGGCTAACTACGAGCAGTACTTC. Translating it yields CASKPAGANYEQYF. The chain links TRBV5-1 to TRBJ2-7, with a weak D call TRBD2 (7 bases). CDR1 and CDR2 (germline): SGHRS, YFSETQ. The V end lost 6 bases, the J end lost 3 bases, and 16 bases lay between the germline ends. The CDR3 is 14 residues long.

Many counts were recorded for this clonotype. The chain carries TRBV2 and TRBJ2-5; 7 bases align to TRBD1. This CDR3 is 16 amino acids long. Trimming at V came to 5 bases and at J to 2 bases, leaving 11 bases not matched to a gene. CDR1 and CDR2 from the germline V gene are SNHLY and FYNNEI. CDR3 in DNA: TGTGCCAGCAGTCTCCTCCAGGGGACAGCTCAAGAGACCCAGTACTTC. It translates to CASSLLQGTAQETQYF.

This clonotype has only a few counts. The genes are TRBV11-1 and TRBJ2-5, with no clear D. In germline, CDR1 is SGHAT, CDR2 FQDESV (reference sequence). The CDR3 extends over 14 amino acids. V gave up 5 bases and J gave up 5 bases, with 15 bases separating them. The CDR3 loop reads CASSTDWAVETQYF. CDR3 nucleotides: TGTGCCAGCAGCACAGACTGGGCCGTTGAGACCCAGTACTTC.

In regard to this clonotype: Being one base from a much bigger clone, this may be a read error. The CDR3 loop is CASSVTGEKAFF. For the CDR3, the DNA is TGTGCCAGCAGCGTTACGGGGGAAAAAGCTTTCTTT. This chain joins TRBV9 and TRBJ1-1; tentative D call: TRBD1 (5 bases). This CDR3 has 12 residues. Germline CDR1 is SGDLS and CDR2 is YYNGEE. V gave up 2 bases and J gave up 9 bases, with 11 bases separating them. The full variable domain, completed using reference TRBV9 and TRBJ1-1, is DSGVTQTPKHLITATGQRVTLRCSPRSGDLSVYWYQQSLDQGLQFLIQYYNGEERAKGNILERFSAQQFPDLHSELNLSSLELGDSALYFCASSVTGEKAFFGQGTRLTVV.

The rearrangement uses TRBV9 and TRBJ1-4; 7 positions match TRBD1. Germline V gene data show CDR1 as SGDLS and CDR2 as YYNGEE. J was trimmed by 8 bases and V by 4 bases; bases with no gene match: 14. The CDR3 runs to 16 residues. The DNA for the CDR3 is TGTGCCAGCAGCCCCCACAACAGGGGAGGCCTGGAAAAACTGTTTTTT. The encoded protein is CASSPHNRGGLEKLFF.

This rearrangement joins TRBV5-1 to TRBJ2-5; 9 bases match TRBD1. Trimming at V came to 2 bases and at J to 5 bases, leaving 10 bases not matched to a gene. CDR1 is SGHRS and CDR2 is YFSETQ in the germline V gene. CDR3 length equals 16 residues. CDR3 residues: CASSLNPGTGKETQYF. The CDR3 DNA reads TGCGCCAGCAGCTTAAACCCTGGGACAGGGAAGGAGACCCAGTACTTC.